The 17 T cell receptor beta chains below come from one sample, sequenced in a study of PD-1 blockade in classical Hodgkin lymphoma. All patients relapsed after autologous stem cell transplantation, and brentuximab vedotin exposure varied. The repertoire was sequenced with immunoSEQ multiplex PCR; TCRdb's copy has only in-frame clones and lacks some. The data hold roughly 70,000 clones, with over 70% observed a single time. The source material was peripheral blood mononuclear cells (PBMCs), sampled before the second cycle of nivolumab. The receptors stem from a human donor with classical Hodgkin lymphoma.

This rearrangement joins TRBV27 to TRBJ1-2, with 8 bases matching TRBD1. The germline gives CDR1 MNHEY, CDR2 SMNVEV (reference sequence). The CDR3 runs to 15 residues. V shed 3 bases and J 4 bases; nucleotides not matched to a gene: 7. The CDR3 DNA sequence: TGTGCCAGCAGTTTCTCCTCAGGGGGCGGCTATGGCTACACCTTC. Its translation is CASSFSSGGGYGYTF.

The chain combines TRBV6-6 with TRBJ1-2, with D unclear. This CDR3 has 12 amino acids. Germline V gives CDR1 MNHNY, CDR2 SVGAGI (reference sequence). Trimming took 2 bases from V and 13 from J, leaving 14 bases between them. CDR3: CASSYAAEGSTF. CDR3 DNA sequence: TGTGCCAGCAGTTACGCGGCCGAAGGGAGCACCTTC.

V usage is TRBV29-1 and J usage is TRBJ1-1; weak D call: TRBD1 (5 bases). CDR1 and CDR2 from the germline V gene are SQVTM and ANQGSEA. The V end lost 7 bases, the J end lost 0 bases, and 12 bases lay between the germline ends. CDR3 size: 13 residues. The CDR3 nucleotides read TGCAGCGCATCCGACAGTCTGAACACTGAAGCTTTCTTT. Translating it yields CSASDSLNTEAFF.

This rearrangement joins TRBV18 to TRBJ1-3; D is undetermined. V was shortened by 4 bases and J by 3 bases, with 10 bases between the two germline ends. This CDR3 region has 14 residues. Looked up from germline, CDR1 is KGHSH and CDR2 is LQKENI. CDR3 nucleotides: TGTGCCAGCTCACAAAATCGAAATGGAAACACCATATATTTT. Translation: CASSQNRNGNTIYF.

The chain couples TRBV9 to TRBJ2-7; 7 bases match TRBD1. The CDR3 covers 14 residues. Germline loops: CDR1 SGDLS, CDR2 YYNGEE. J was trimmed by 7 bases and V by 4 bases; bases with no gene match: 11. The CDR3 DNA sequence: TGTGCCAGCAGCACACCCGACAGGGCGGAGGAGCAGTACTTC. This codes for CASSTPDRAEEQYF. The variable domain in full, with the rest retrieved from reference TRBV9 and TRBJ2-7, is DSGVTQTPKHLITATGQRVTLRCSPRSGDLSVYWYQQSLDQGLQFLIQYYNGEERAKGNILERFSAQQFPDLHSELNLSSLELGDSALYFCASSTPDRAEEQYFGPGTRLTVT.

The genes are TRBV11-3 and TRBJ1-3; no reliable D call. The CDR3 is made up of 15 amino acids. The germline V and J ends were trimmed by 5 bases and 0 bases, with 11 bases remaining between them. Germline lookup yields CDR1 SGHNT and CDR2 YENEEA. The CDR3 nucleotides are TGTGCCAGCAGCCTGGCGGTGAGCTCTGGAAACACCATATATTTT. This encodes CASSLAVSSGNTIYF.

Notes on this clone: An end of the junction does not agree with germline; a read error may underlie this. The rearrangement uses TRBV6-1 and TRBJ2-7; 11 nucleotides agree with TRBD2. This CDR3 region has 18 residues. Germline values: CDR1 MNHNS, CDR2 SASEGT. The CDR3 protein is CAISDPGLADPSSYEQYF. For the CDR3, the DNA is TGTGCCATCAGTGATCCGGGACTAGCGGACCCATCCTCCTACGAGCAGTACTTC.

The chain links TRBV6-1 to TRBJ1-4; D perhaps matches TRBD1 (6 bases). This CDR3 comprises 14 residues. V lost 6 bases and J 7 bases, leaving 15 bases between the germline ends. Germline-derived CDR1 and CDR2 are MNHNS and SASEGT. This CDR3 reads CASRSRGGFEKLFF. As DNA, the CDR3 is TGTGCCAGCAGGTCCAGGGGCGGGTTTGAAAAACTGTTTTTT.

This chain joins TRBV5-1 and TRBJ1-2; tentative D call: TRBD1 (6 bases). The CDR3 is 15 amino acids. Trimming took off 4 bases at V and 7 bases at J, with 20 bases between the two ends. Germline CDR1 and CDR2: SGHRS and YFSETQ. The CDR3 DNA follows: TGCGCCAGCAGCAGGAACAGGGAGAGTGCAGGTGGCTACACCTTC. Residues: CASSRNRESAGGYTF.

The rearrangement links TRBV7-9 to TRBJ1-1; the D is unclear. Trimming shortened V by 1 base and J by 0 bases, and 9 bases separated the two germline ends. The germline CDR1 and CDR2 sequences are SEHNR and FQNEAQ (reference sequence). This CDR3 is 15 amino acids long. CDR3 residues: CASSLVTHLNTEAFF. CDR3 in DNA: TGTGCCAGCAGCTTAGTGACACATCTGAACACTGAAGCTTTCTTT.

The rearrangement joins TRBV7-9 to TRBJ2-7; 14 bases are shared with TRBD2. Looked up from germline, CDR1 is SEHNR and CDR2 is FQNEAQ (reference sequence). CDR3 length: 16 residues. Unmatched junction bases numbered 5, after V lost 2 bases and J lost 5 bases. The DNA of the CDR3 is TGTGCCAGCAGCTTACCCGGGACTAGCGGGAGCCACGAGCAGTACTTC. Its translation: CASSLPGTSGSHEQYF.

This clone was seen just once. The CDR3 spells CASSPKDRGYGNTIYF. The CDR3, as DNA: TGTGCCAGCTCACCAAAGGACAGGGGGTATGGAAACACCATATATTTT. The rearrangement uses TRBV18 and TRBJ1-3; TRBD1 matches at 10 bases. V lost 2 bases and J lost 3; bases outside the gene matches: 4. The CDR3 has 16 amino acids. CDR1 is KGHSH and CDR2 is LQKENI in the germline V gene.

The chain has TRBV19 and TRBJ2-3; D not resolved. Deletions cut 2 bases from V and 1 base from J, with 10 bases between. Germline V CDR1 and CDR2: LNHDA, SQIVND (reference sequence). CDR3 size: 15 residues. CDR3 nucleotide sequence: TGTGCCAGTAGTATAACGGGCAGTGGCACAGATACGCAGTATTTT. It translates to CASSITGSGTDTQYF.

The CDR3 sequence: CASSLTSGRAGLKETQYF. In DNA, the CDR3 is TGTGCCAGCAGCTTGACTAGCGGGAGGGCCGGCTTAAAAGAGACCCAGTACTTC. The chain is built from TRBV5-4 and TRBJ2-5, with 13 nucleotides matching TRBD2. CDR1 is SGHNT and CDR2 is YYREEE in the germline V gene (reference sequence). The ends lost 1 base at V and 3 bases at J; junction bases unmatched: 9. The CDR3 covers 18 residues.

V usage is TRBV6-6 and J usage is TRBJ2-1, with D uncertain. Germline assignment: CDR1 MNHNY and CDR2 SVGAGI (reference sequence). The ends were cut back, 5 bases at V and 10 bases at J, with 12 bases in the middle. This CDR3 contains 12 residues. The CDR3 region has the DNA TGTGCCAGCAGTCCCGCGATAGCAGAGCAGTTCTTC. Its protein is CASSPAIAEQFF.

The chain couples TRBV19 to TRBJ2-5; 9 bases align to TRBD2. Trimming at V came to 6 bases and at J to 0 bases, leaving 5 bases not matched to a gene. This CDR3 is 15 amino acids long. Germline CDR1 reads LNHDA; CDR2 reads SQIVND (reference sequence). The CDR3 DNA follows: TGTGCCAGTAGAAGCGGACTAGCGAACCAAGAGACCCAGTACTTC. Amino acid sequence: CASRSGLANQETQYF.

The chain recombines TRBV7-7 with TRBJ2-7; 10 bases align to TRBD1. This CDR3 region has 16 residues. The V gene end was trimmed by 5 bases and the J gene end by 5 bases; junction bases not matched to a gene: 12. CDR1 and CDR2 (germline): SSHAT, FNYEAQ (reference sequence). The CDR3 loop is CASSPYSRQGANEQYF. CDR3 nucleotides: TGTGCCAGCAGCCCCTACTCCCGACAGGGGGCAAACGAGCAGTACTTC.